The rows below give T cell receptor beta chains drawn from one sample of a study of blood T cells in healthy people across ages. TCRdb re-called the 5' RACE reads with MiXCR, one entry per CDR3 protein. The sample carries hundreds of thousands of distinct CDR3 sequences, about 30% recorded once. The sequenced sample consisted of blood. The receptors were sampled from a woman older than 75 in good health. The CDR3 runs from the conserved cysteine through the conserved F or W. Each record gives: V gene, clone size, D gene, J gene, CDR3 DNA, CDR3 protein. The D gene is left open where the match is weak. Only some rows state a clone size, as once, few, many or a class for expanded clones.

>TRBV6-2/TRBV6-3|NA|TRBD1|TRBJ1-1
TGTGCCAGCAGTTACCACGGAGACAGGGGGGAAGCTTTCTTT
CASSYHGDRGEAFF
>TRBV9|NA|TRBD2|TRBJ2-7
TGTGCCAGCAGCGTAGCCGGCGGGGGGTACGAGCAGTACTTC
CASSVAGGGYEQYF
>TRBV7-9|NA|NA|TRBJ1-2
TGTGCCAGCAGTTTTACAGCGACGGGGGCTTATGGCTACACCTTC
CASSFTATGAYGYTF
>TRBV20-1|few|TRBD1|TRBJ1-5
TGCAGTGCTAGAGCCCAGACAGGGGGCCCCAATCAGCCCCAGCATTTT
CSARAQTGGPNQPQHF
>TRBV3-1|many|TRBD2|TRBJ2-5
TGTGCCAGCAGCCAAGGGGAGGGGCAAGAGACCCAGTACTTC
CASSQGEGQETQYF
>TRBV12-3/TRBV12-4|few|NA|TRBJ1-1
TGTGCCAGCAGTTTTACATTTACTGAAGCTTTCTTT
CASSFTFTEAFF
>TRBV7-2|NA|NA|TRBJ2-2
TGTGCCAGCAGCTTAAGTCGGGGGCAGACCGGGGAGCTGTTTTTT
CASSLSRGQTGELFF
>TRBV4-3|many|NA|TRBJ2-5
TGCGCCAGCAGCCGAGAAAGGGGAGGCCAGACCCAGTACTTC
CASSRERGGQTQYF
>TRBV2|few|TRBD1|TRBJ1-4
TGTGCCGATTCCCCCGACAGGGCCAAAAAACGGTTTTTT
CADSPDRAKKRFF
>TRBV7-2|many|TRBD2|TRBJ2-3
TGTGCCAGCAGCTTACGTTGGGGTAGCGGGGGGGAACTATACACAGATACGCAGTATTTT
CASSLRWGSGGELYTDTQYF
>TRBV10-3|NA|TRBD2|TRBJ2-1
TGTGCAACCTCGGGACTAGCGACCGACAATGAGCAGTTCTTC
CATSGLATDNEQFF
>TRBV20-1|many|TRBD2|TRBJ2-3
TGCAGTGCTAGAGATTTCTCTAGCGGGGTGGGAGATACGCAGTATTTT
CSARDFSSGVGDTQYF
>TRBV27|NA|TRBD1|TRBJ1-2
TGTGCCAGCAGTCTTGTGGCACCGGGACAGGGGGTCTATGGCTACACCTTC
CASSLVAPGQGVYGYTF
>TRBV20-1|many|NA|TRBJ2-5
TGCAGTGCTTCCCCCAGGCCAAGCGGAGGGACGGAGACCCAGTACTTC
CSASPRPSGGTETQYF
>TRBV3-1|few|NA|TRBJ1-1
TGTGCCAGCAGCCACGATAAGATGAACACTGAAGCTTTCTTT
CASSHDKMNTEAFF
>TRBV18|few|NA|TRBJ1-2
TGTGCCAGCTCACCACTTTCGTCGCAGTCCCCCTATGGCTACACCTTC
CASSPLSSQSPYGYTF
>TRBV9|NA|NA|TRBJ2-1
TGTGCCAGCAGCGTAGTGGGCAGAAGCTCCTACAATGAGCAGTTCTTC
CASSVVGRSSYNEQFF
>TRBV6-1|many|NA|TRBJ2-7
TGTGCCAGCAGTGAATTAGCGGCCGAGCAGTACTTC
CASSELAAEQYF
>TRBV6-1|few|TRBD2|TRBJ2-2
TGTGCCAGCAGTCTATATGGACTAGCGGGGGGGCCCGGGACCGGGGAGTTGTTTTTT
CASSLYGLAGGPGTGELFF
>TRBV24-1|many|TRBD1|TRBJ2-1
TGTGCCACCAGTGAGAACCGGGACAGGGGGCATGAGCAGTTCTTC
CATSENRDRGHEQFF
>TRBV5-6|many|NA|TRBJ2-1
TGTGCCAGCAGCTTGCAGGGCTCGACCTACAATGAGCAGTTCTTC
CASSLQGSTYNEQFF
>TRBV7-2|many|TRBD2|TRBJ2-5
TGTGCCAGCAGCTACCGACTAGCGGTCCAAGAGACCCAGTACTTC
CASSYRLAVQETQYF
>TRBV7-9|NA|NA|TRBJ1-4
TGTGCCAGCAGCTTCGGGTCAGGCGCTGATAATGAAAAACTGTTTTTT
CASSFGSGADNEKLFF
>TRBV20-1|many|NA|TRBJ2-3
TGCAGTGCTACTCTCGACCGCTCCTCTAGCACAGATACGCAGTATTTT
CSATLDRSSSTDTQYF
>TRBV7-9|NA|TRBD1|TRBJ1-1
TGTGCCAGCAGCTTAATGCCACAGGGGCAGGGTGAAGCTTTCTTT
CASSLMPQGQGEAFF
>TRBV9|many|NA|TRBJ2-1
TGTGCCAGCAGCCCTGGTGCCTCCTACAATGAGCAGTTCTTC
CASSPGASYNEQFF
>TRBV20-1|few|NA|TRBJ2-5
TGCAGTGCTAGAGTTGGGGGGGCAAGGGATGAGCAGTACTTC
CSARVGGARDEQYF
>TRBV15|few|NA|TRBJ1-1
TGTGCCACCAGCAGAGATGAGGCGACACTGAACACTGAAGCTTTCTTT
CATSRDEATLNTEAFF
>TRBV20-1|many|NA|TRBJ2-1
TGCAGTGCTAGAATTCTGGCAGGGAAATTCAATGAGCAGTTCTTC
CSARILAGKFNEQFF
>TRBV6-5|many|NA|TRBJ2-1
TGTGCCAGCAGTTACACCTCCGGCAACAATGAGCAGTTCTTC
CASSYTSGNNEQFF
>TRBV6-2/TRBV6-3|NA|NA|TRBJ1-1
TGTGCCAGCAGTTACTGGGGCACCGACACTGAAGCTTTCTTT
CASSYWGTDTEAFF
>TRBV7-2|many|TRBD2|TRBJ2-7
TGTGCCAGCAGCTTTTCAGGGACTAGCGGCTACGAGCAGTACTTC
CASSFSGTSGYEQYF
>TRBV3-1|few|TRBD1|TRBJ1-1
TGTGCCAGCAGCCTGGGGGAACAGGGGAGGGCTTTCTTT
CASSLGEQGRAFF
>TRBV9|few|NA|TRBJ1-6
TGTGCCAGCAGCGTAGCCCCGACAGCCTGGGGGCCCCTCCACTTT
CASSVAPTAWGPLHF
>TRBV20-1|few|NA|TRBJ2-2
TGCAGTGCTAGCTCCACCGGGGAGCTGTTTTTT
CSASSTGELFF
>TRBV7-9|many|TRBD1|TRBJ1-2
TGTGCCAGCAGCTTAGTTCAGGGACAGGGCTACACCTTC
CASSLVQGQGYTF
>TRBV7-9|many|TRBD1|TRBJ2-7
TGTGCCAGCAGCGATCCGGGACAGCCATCCTACGAGCAGTACTTC
CASSDPGQPSYEQYF
>TRBV19|many|NA|TRBJ2-3
TGTGCCAGTAGCACCTCCTCAGGGGTGGGTACAGATACGCAGTATTTT
CASSTSSGVGTDTQYF
>TRBV5-1|few|NA|TRBJ1-5
TGCGCCGGCAGCTTAGCGGGGTATCCCAATCAGCCCCAGCATTTT
CAGSLAGYPNQPQHF
>TRBV7-2|few|NA|TRBJ2-1
TGTGCCAGCAGCGTAAATGATGAGCAGTTCTTC
CASSVNDEQFF
>TRBV6-2/TRBV6-3|few|TRBD1|TRBJ1-1
TGTGCCAGCAGAATGGGACAGGGGGCGCGGACTGAAGCTTTCTTT
CASRMGQGARTEAFF
>TRBV7-2|NA|NA|TRBJ2-5
TGTGCCAGCAGCTTAGCGCTAAAGCAAGAGACCCAGTACTTC
CASSLALKQETQYF
>TRBV7-2|many|NA|TRBJ1-5
TGTGCCAGCAGTCTACAGGGTACCCAGCCCCAGCATTTT
CASSLQGTQPQHF
>TRBV4-2|many|NA|TRBJ2-1
TGTGCCAGCAGCCAAGTCCCCCAAGGGGGAACCCAGTTCTTC
CASSQVPQGGTQFF
>TRBV20-1|NA|NA|TRBJ1-5
TGCAGTGCTAGGGCTAGAGCCTATAGCAATCAGCCCCAGCATTTT
CSARARAYSNQPQHF
>TRBV18|few|TRBD1|TRBJ1-1
TGTGCCAGCTCACAGCCCGGACAGGGCGTGAACACTGAAGCTTTCTTT
CASSQPGQGVNTEAFF
>TRBV3-1|many|NA|TRBJ2-5
TGTGCCAGCAGCCCGGCCTTATTGGGGCAAGAGACCCAGTACTTC
CASSPALLGQETQYF
>TRBV10-3|few|NA|TRBJ1-6
TGTGCCATCAGTGAGGGACAGAGGTCTAATTCACCCCTCCACTTT
CAISEGQRSNSPLHF
>TRBV5-1|many|NA|TRBJ2-1
TGCGCCAGCAGCTGGCCAGGTAATGAGCAGTTCTTC
CASSWPGNEQFF
>TRBV11-1|NA|NA|TRBJ2-1
TGTGCCAGCAGCGCGCAGGGGGGGAATGAGCAGTTCTTC
CASSAQGGNEQFF
>TRBV30|NA|NA|TRBJ2-3
TGTGCCCGGAGTAGGGGGGGAAGCACAGATACGCAGTATTTT
CARSRGGSTDTQYF
>TRBV5-5|NA|TRBD1|TRBJ1-2
TGTGCCAGCAGCCGACGGACAGGGGGAGGCTACACCTTC
CASSRRTGGGYTF
>TRBV10-2|many|TRBD1|TRBJ1-5
TGCGCCAGCAGGGGGACAGGCACCAATCAGCCCCAGCATTTT
CASRGTGTNQPQHF
>TRBV7-9|few|NA|TRBJ1-1
TGTGCCAGCAGCCTGACGGCACTGAACACTGAAGCTTTCTTT
CASSLTALNTEAFF
>TRBV6-2/TRBV6-3|once|TRBD2|TRBJ2-1
TGTGCCAGCAGCCACTCAGGCGGGGGGGGTTTCCTCAGCTCCTACAATGAGCAGTTCTTC
CASSHSGGGGFLSSYNEQFF
>TRBV30|few|NA|TRBJ1-4
TGTGCCTGGAGTCCGCAGCCAGGTGAAAAACTGTTTTTT
CAWSPQPGEKLFF
>TRBV25-1|many|NA|TRBJ1-6
TGTGCCAGCAGTGACGGCTCCTATAATTCACCCCTCCACTTT
CASSDGSYNSPLHF